The T cell receptor beta chain under discussion was sequenced for a study of blood T cell repertoires in COVID-19. Study summary: Collection of acute and convalescent COVID-19 samples took place in the United States, Italy and Spain. Sample material is recorded as cDNA or gDNA derived from T cells, B-cell-depleted T cells, or PBMCs.

J gave up 8 bases and V 1 base, and 4 bases lay outside the gene matches. CDR1 and CDR2 from the germline V gene are SGHNT and YYREEE (reference sequence). The CDR3 totals 15 residues. Clones were sequenced by immunoSEQ multiplex PCR, and TCRdb holds only the in-frame ones, with some missing. The table has approximately 250,000 clones, about 90% seen once. Sequencing was performed on peripheral blood. J is TRBJ2-1 and V is TRBV5-4; 12 nucleotides line up with TRBD2. The sequence derives from a woman in her seventies with COVID-19, enrolled during active disease. In DNA, the CDR3 is TGTGCCAGCAGCTTGAGACTAGCGGGAGTTGATGAGCAGTTCTTC. This encodes CASSLRLAGVDEQFF.